The rows below give T cell receptor beta chains drawn from one sample of a study of blood T cell repertoires in COVID-19. Libraries were prepared by immunoSEQ multiplex PCR; TCRdb keeps only in-frame clonotypes and omits some of them. Of 69,000 or so clones listed, 84% are singletons. Sequenced material: peripheral blood. The origin of the receptors is a man aged 50 to 60 with COVID-19, enrolled during active disease. The CDR3 runs from the conserved cysteine through the conserved F or W. The D gene is left open where the match is weak. Some rows have no size entry. The others give once, few or many, or a class for an expanded clone.

CASSFYRENIQYF,TGTGCCAGCAGTTTTTACAGGGAAAACATTCAGTACTTC,TRBJ2-4,13,TRBV12-3/TRBV12-4,-,-
CASSLAGQGYEQYF,TGTGCCAGCAGCTTAGCGGGACAGGGCTACGAGCAGTACTTC,TRBJ2-7,14,TRBV7-2,-,TRBD1
CASSLASRVGDSGANVLTF,TGCGCCAGCAGCTTGGCAAGCCGAGTTGGTGACTCTGGGGCCAACGTCCTGACTTTC,TRBJ2-6,19,TRBV5-1,-,-
CASSQDRGYEQYF,TGTGCCAGCAGCCAGGACAGAGGGTACGAGCAGTACTTC,TRBJ2-7,13,TRBV7-9,-,-
CASSPQGSYEQYF,TGTGCCAGCAGCCCTCAGGGTTCCTACGAGCAGTACTTC,TRBJ2-7,13,TRBV13,-,-
CASKTSPVANTQYF,TGTGCCAGTAAGACTAGCCCCGTCGCCAATACGCAGTATTTT,TRBJ2-3,14,TRBV19,once,TRBD2
CASSKAGAPTFYEQYF,TGTGCCAGCAGCAAAGCAGGGGCCCCTACATTTTACGAGCAGTACTTC,TRBJ2-7,16,TRBV21-1,-,-
CASSLAETSGGDYEQYF,TGTGCCAGCAGCTTGGCCGAGACTAGCGGGGGGGACTACGAGCAGTACTTC,TRBJ2-7,17,TRBV5-7,few,TRBD2
CASSSGTGGRTEAFF,TGTGCCAGCAGCTCGGGGACAGGGGGCCGAACTGAAGCTTTCTTT,TRBJ1-1,15,TRBV7-9,-,TRBD1
CASSVGQSSYNSPLHF,TGTGCCAGCAGCGTTGGACAGTCCTCCTATAATTCACCCCTCCACTTT,TRBJ1-6,16,TRBV2,-,-
CACTPTAITQGAFF,TGTGCCTGCACTCCGACGGCTATTACCCAGGGGGCTTTCTTT,TRBJ1-1,14,TRBV30,-,-
CASSLGGSAYNEQFF,TGTGCCAGCAGTTTAGGGGGGTCGGCCTACAATGAGCAGTTCTTC,TRBJ2-1,15,TRBV27,-,-
CASSRVVGTGGSTYEQYF,TGTGCCAGCAGCCGAGTTGTCGGGACAGGGGGCTCCACCTACGAGCAGTACTTC,TRBJ2-7,18,TRBV3-1/TRBV3-2,-,TRBD1
CASGPLVAEAFF,TGTGCTAGTGGTCCATTAGTCGCTGAAGCTTTCTTT,TRBJ1-1,12,TRBV12-5,once,-
CASSLAGKDVQPQHF,TGTGCCAGCAGCTTGGCGGGGAAGGACGTTCAGCCCCAGCATTTT,TRBJ1-5,15,TRBV5-4,few,-
CASSLARSLAGEEQYF,TGTGCCAGCAGCTTAGCGAGGAGTCTAGCGGGGGAGGAGCAGTACTTC,TRBJ2-7,16,TRBV7-6,-,TRBD2
CASSEETRGHYGYTF,TGTGCCAGCAGTGAAGAAACCAGGGGGCACTATGGCTACACCTTC,TRBJ1-2,15,TRBV6-1,once,TRBD1
CASSLVGTGDNSPLHF,TGTGCCAGCAGCTTGGTAGGGACAGGCGACAATTCACCCCTCCACTTT,TRBJ1-6,16,TRBV5-6,-,TRBD1
CASSSEYEQYF,TGCGCCAGCAGCTCGGAGTACGAGCAGTACTTC,TRBJ2-7,11,TRBV5-1,-,-
CATKEVGRGQETQYF,TGTGCCACCAAGGAAGTCGGCAGGGGGCAAGAGACCCAGTACTTC,TRBJ2-5,15,TRBV19,-,TRBD1
CASSLILYEQYF,TGTGCCAGCAGTTTAATCCTCTACGAGCAGTACTTC,TRBJ2-7,12,TRBV12-3/TRBV12-4,once,-
CASRLQGTYGYTF,TGTGCCAGTAGACTACAGGGGACCTATGGCTACACCTTC,TRBJ1-2,13,TRBV19,-,TRBD1
CASERLGRNTEAFF,TGTGCCAGCGAGCGCCTGGGGAGGAACACTGAAGCTTTCTTT,TRBJ1-1,14,TRBV6-7,once,-
CASSFRPVQDTQYF,TGTGCCAGCAGCTTTAGACCCGTACAGGATACGCAGTATTTT,TRBJ2-3,14,TRBV11-2,-,-
CASSFGLAGGTDTQYF,TGTGCCAGCAGCTTCGGACTAGCGGGGGGAACAGATACGCAGTATTTT,TRBJ2-3,16,TRBV3-1/TRBV3-2,-,TRBD2
CASSWGGTNYNEQFF,TGTGCCAGCAGCTGGGGGGGGACAAATTACAATGAGCAGTTCTTC,TRBJ2-1,15,TRBV11-3,-,-
CASSFRRNEQFF,TGTGCCAGCAGTTTTAGGAGGAATGAGCAGTTCTTC,TRBJ2-1,12,TRBV12-3/TRBV12-4,-,-
CASSTDRGRTEAFF,TGTGCCAGCAGCACAGACAGGGGTCGGACTGAAGCTTTCTTT,TRBJ1-1,14,TRBV5-4,once,TRBD1
CASSEMGPNSNQPQHF,TGTGCCAGCAGTGAAATGGGGCCTAATAGCAATCAGCCCCAGCATTTT,TRBJ1-5,16,TRBV2,-,-
CASRSNRGSWNEQFF,TGTGCCAGCAGATCAAACAGGGGGTCCTGGAATGAGCAGTTCTTC,TRBJ2-1,15,TRBV6-6,once,TRBD1
CASSSLTGSSGNTIYF,TGTGCCAGCAGCTCGTTGACAGGCAGCTCTGGAAACACCATATATTTT,TRBJ1-3,16,TRBV5-6,-,-
CASSEGSNQPQHF,TGTGCCAGCAGTGAAGGCAGTAATCAGCCCCAGCATTTT,TRBJ1-5,13,TRBV2,-,-
CASSRGDSTNEKLFF,TGCGCCAGCTCGCGGGGGGACTCAACTAATGAAAAACTGTTTTTT,TRBJ1-4,15,TRBV10-1,-,-
CASSYSGLTAAYEQYF,TGTGCCAGCAGTTACTCGGGGCTCACAGCAGCCTACGAGCAGTACTTC,TRBJ2-7,16,TRBV6-5,-,-
CASSLLGQGWTGELFF,TGTGCCAGCAGTTTGCTGGGACAGGGGTGGACCGGGGAGCTGTTTTTT,TRBJ2-2,16,TRBV28,-,TRBD1
CASSQGVSAVQETQYF,TGCGCCAGCAGCCAAGGGGTTAGCGCGGTACAAGAGACCCAGTACTTC,TRBJ2-5,16,TRBV4-1,once,-
CASSAPAGGYNEQFF,TGTGCCAGCAGCGCCCCCGCCGGAGGATACAATGAGCAGTTCTTC,TRBJ2-1,15,TRBV9,-,-
CASSYSRASSYEQYF,TGTGCCAGCAGTTACTCACGCGCGAGCTCCTACGAGCAGTACTTC,TRBJ2-7,15,TRBV6-5,-,-
CASSQAQAGVMHTQYF,TGTGCCAGCAGCCAAGCTCAAGCGGGGGTCATGCATACGCAGTATTTT,TRBJ2-3,16,TRBV14,-,TRBD2
CASSPRDTGGGETQYF,TGTGCCAGCTCACCGCGCGATACAGGGGGCGGAGAGACCCAGTACTTC,TRBJ2-5,16,TRBV18,few,TRBD1
CAWSVSARGYGYTF,TGTGCCTGGAGTGTATCGGCTAGGGGCTATGGCTACACCTTC,TRBJ1-2,14,TRBV30,-,-
CASSIDLGGAGADTQYF,TGTGCCAGTAGTATAGATTTGGGAGGGGCCGGGGCAGATACGCAGTATTTT,TRBJ2-3,17,TRBV19,-,TRBD2
CASSQTGGISYNEQFF,TGTGCCAGCAGCCAGACAGGGGGCATCTCCTACAATGAGCAGTTCTTC,TRBJ2-1,16,TRBV3-1/TRBV3-2,-,TRBD1
CASSRAGGGASGYTF,TGTGCCAGCAGCCGAGCCGGGGGAGGGGCTAGTGGCTACACCTTC,TRBJ1-2,15,TRBV5-4,-,-
CASQQLAQAHGYTF,TGTGCCAGCCAGCAGCTCGCCCAGGCCCATGGCTACACCTTC,TRBJ1-2,14,TRBV7-2,-,-
CASTMKGAGVNEQFF,TGTGCCAGCACCATGAAGGGCGCAGGGGTGAATGAGCAGTTCTTC,TRBJ2-1,15,TRBV3-1/TRBV3-2,-,-
CASSGERGAGDTQYF,TGTGCCAGCAGTGGGGAGCGGGGGGCCGGCGATACGCAGTATTTT,TRBJ2-3,15,TRBV2,medium-sized,TRBD2
CASSLGRGEGTGLGYTF,TGTGCCAGCAGCTTAGGTCGGGGGGAGGGCACAGGGCTTGGCTACACCTTC,TRBJ1-2,17,TRBV13,-,-
CAISAGTGGYEQYF,TGTGCCATCAGCGCGGGGACAGGGGGCTACGAGCAGTACTTC,TRBJ2-7,14,TRBV10-3,-,TRBD1
CASSYEWTGELFF,TGTGCCAGCAGTTACGAGTGGACCGGGGAGCTGTTTTTT,TRBJ2-2,13,TRBV6-5,-,-
CASSWDSLVGELFF,TGTGCCAGCAGCTGGGACTCCTTGGTCGGGGAGCTGTTTTTT,TRBJ2-2,14,TRBV7-9,few,-
CASSLQGTGELFF,TGCGCCAGCAGCTTACAGGGAACCGGGGAGCTGTTTTTT,TRBJ2-2,13,TRBV5-1,-,-
CASSLSGQEAFF,TGTGCCAGCAGCTTAAGTGGACAGGAAGCTTTCTTT,TRBJ1-1,12,TRBV7-2,-,-
CASSAIAASSYEQYF,TGTGCCAGCAGTGCTATTGCGGCGAGCTCCTACGAGCAGTACTTC,TRBJ2-7,15,TRBV2,-,-
CASSIERGALQPQHF,TGTGCCAGTAGTATAGAACGGGGGGCTCTTCAGCCCCAGCATTTT,TRBJ1-5,15,TRBV19,once,-